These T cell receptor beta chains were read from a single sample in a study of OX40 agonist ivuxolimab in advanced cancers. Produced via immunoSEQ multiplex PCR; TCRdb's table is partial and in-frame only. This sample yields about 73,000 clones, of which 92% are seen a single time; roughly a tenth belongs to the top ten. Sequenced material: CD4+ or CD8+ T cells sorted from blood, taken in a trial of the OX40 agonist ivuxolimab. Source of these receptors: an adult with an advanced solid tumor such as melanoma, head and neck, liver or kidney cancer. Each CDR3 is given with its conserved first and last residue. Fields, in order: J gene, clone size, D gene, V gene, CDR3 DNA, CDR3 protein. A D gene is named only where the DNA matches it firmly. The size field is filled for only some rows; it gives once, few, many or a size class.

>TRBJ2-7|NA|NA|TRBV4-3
TGCGCCAGCAGCCAGTACAGGAGCTCCTACGAGCAGTACTTC
CASSQYRSSYEQYF
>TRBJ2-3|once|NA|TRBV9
TGTGCCAGCGGGTCAGATACGCAGTATTTT
CASGSDTQYF
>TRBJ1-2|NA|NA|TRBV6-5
TGTGCCAGCAGTTACGGGGTCGGATCCTCCTATGGCTACACCTTC
CASSYGVGSSYGYTF
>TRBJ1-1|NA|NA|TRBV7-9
TGTGCCAGCAGCTTCGGCTGGCCTGAAGCTTTCTTT
CASSFGWPEAFF
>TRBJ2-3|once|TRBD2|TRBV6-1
TGTGCCAGCAGTGAGGGGACTAGCGGACTTGCTAGCACAGATACGCAGTATTTT
CASSEGTSGLASTDTQYF
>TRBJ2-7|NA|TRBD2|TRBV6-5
TGTGCCAGCAGTACCGGGACTAGCTCTTACGAGCAGTACTTC
CASSTGTSSYEQYF
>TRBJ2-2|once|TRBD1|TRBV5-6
TGTGCCAGCATCTCGGCGACAGGGGGAGTGATCGGCGGGGAGCTGTTTTTT
CASISATGGVIGGELFF
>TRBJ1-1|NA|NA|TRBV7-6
TGTGCCAGCAGCTTAGACCCGACCGGGAACACTGAAGCTTTCTTT
CASSLDPTGNTEAFF
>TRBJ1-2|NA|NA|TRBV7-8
TGTGCCAGTGGGGGCGGGGGCTACACCTTC
CASGGGGYTF
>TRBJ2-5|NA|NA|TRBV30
TGTGCCTGGAGTTCCGGGATTGGGAGAGAGACCCAGTACTTC
CAWSSGIGRETQYF
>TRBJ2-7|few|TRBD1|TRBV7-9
TGTGCCAGCAGCTCAGAGGGACAGGGGATCTACGAGCAGTACTTC
CASSSEGQGIYEQYF
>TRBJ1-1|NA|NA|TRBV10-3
TGTGCCATCAGTGAGTCAACAGGGACGAACACTGAAGCTTTCTTT
CAISESTGTNTEAFF
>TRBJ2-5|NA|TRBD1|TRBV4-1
TGCGCCAGCAGCCAATGGGTCGACAGGGGAAGGAAAGAGACCCAGTACTTC
CASSQWVDRGRKETQYF
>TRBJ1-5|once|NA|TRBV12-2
TGTGCAAGTCGCCCACACCGGGACAGGGTGCCTTATAGCAATCAGCCCCAGCATTTT
CASRPHRDRVPYSNQPQHF
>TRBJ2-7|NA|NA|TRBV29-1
TGCAGCGTCCTTAGACTGGGGGGTTCCAACTACGAGCAGTACTTC
CSVLRLGGSNYEQYF
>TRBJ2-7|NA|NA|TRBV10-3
TGTGCCATCAGTGAGCCCGGGACAAAATACGAGCAGTACTTC
CAISEPGTKYEQYF
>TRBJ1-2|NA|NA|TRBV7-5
TGTGCCAGAAGCCGCTATGTTGACAGGGGGCTCTATGGCTACACCTTC
CARSRYVDRGLYGYTF
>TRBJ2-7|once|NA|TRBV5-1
TGCGCCAGCCGACCCGGGCCAGGGGTCGAGCAGTACTTC
CASRPGPGVEQYF
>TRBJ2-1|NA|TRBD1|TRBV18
TGTGCCAGCTCACCACGGAAACAGGGGGCGAAAAATGAGCAGTTCTTC
CASSPRKQGAKNEQFF
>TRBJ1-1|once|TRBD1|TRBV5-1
TGCGCCAGCAGCTTGGACCAGGGGGCGAACACTGAAGCTTTCTTT
CASSLDQGANTEAFF
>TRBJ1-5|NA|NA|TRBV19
TGTGCCAGTAGTATAGCCCCTTCGGGGTGGAATAACAATCAGCCCCAGCATTTT
CASSIAPSGWNNNQPQHF
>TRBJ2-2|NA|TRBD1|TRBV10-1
TGCGCCAGCAGTGAGAGACCGACAGGGTCCACCGGGGAGCTGTTTTTT
CASSERPTGSTGELFF
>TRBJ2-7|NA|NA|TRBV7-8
TGTGCCAGCAGCTTCAGGAGTCGCTCCTACGAGCAGTACTTC
CASSFRSRSYEQYF
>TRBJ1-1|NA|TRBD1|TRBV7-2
TGTGCCAGCAGCTTAGGTGGGACAGGGGGTGAAGCTTTCTTT
CASSLGGTGGEAFF
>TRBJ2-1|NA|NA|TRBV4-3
TGCGCCAGCAGCACCGGGGGGCGGGGGCTATCGAATGAGCAGTTCTTC
CASSTGGRGLSNEQFF
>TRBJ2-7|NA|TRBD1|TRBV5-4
TGTGCCAGCAGCTTGGAGGGCGGCAGGGGGCTGTACGAGCAGTACTTC
CASSLEGGRGLYEQYF
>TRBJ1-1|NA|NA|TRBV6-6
TGTGCCAGCAGTTACATCAGGGAGGAAGCTTTCTTT
CASSYIREEAFF
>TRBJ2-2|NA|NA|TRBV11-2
TGTGCCAGCAGCTCCGTGGTAGGAGGTGGGCGGGAGCTGTTTTTT
CASSSVVGGGRELFF
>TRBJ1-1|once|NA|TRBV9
TGTGCCAGCAGCGGACCTAGGTACGGTGAAGCTTTCTTT
CASSGPRYGEAFF
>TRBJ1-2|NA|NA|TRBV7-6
TGTGCCAGCAGCTTAGAAACCAATTTCGAGGGCTACACCTTC
CASSLETNFEGYTF
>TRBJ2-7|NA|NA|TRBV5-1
TGCGCCAGCAGCTTGGCTATGGAAACATACGAGCAGTACTTC
CASSLAMETYEQYF